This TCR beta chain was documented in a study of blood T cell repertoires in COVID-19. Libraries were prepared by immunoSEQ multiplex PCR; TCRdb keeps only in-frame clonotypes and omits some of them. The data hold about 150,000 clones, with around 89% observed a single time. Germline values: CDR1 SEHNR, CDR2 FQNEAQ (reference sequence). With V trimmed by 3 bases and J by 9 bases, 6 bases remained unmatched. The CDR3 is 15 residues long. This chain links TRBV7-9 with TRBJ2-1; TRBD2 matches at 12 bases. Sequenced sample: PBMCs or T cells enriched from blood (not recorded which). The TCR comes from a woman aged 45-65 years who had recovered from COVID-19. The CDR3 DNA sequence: TGTGCCAGCAGCTTTCTAGCGGGGGGGCCGGGTGAGCAGTTCTTC. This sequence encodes CASSFLAGGPGEQFF. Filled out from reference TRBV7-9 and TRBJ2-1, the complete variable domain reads DTGVSQNPRHKITKRGQNVTFRCDPISEHNRLYWYRQTLGQGPEFLTYFQNEAQLEKSRLLSDRFSAERPKGSFSTLEIQRTEQGDSAMYLCASSFLAGGPGEQFFGPGTRLTVL.